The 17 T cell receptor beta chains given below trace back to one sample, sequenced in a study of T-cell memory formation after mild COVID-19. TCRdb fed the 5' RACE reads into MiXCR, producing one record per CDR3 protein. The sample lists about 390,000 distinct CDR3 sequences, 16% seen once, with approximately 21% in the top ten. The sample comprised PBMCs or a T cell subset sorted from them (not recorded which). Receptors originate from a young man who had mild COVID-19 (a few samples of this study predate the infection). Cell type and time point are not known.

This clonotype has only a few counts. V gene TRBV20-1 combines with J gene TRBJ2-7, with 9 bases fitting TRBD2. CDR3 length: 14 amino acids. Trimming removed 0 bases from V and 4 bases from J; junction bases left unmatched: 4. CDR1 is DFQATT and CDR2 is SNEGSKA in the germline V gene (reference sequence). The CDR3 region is CSARERGGSYEQYF. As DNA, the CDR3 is TGCAGTGCTAGAGAGCGGGGGGGGTCGTACGAGCAGTACTTC.

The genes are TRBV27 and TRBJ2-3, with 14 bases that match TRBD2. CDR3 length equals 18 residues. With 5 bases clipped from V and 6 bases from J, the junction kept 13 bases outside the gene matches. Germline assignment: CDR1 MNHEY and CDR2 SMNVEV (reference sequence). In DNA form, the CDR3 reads TGTGCCAGCAGTGCTATCAAACGACTAGCGGGGGGGCTCGATACGCAGTATTTT. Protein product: CASSAIKRLAGGLDTQYF.

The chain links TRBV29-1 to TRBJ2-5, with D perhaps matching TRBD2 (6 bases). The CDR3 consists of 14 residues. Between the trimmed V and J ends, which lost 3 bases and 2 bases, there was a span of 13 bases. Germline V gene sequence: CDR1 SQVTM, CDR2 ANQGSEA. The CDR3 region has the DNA TGCAGCGTTGACGCCATGGGGGGTCAAGAGACCCAGTACTTC. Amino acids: CSVDAMGGQETQYF.

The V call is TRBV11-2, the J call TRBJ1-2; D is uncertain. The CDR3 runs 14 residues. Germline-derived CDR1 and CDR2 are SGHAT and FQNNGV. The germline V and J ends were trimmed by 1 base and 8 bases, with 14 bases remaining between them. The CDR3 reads CASSLGRGLGGYTF. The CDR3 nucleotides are TGTGCCAGCAGCTTAGGCCGAGGACTGGGAGGCTACACCTTC.

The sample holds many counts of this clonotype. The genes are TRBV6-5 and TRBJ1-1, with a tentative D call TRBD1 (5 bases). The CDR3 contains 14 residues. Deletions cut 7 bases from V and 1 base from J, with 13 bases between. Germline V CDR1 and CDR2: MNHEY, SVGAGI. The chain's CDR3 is CASNTGGSNTEAFF. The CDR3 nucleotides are TGTGCCAGCAACACCGGGGGGTCGAACACTGAAGCTTTCTTT.

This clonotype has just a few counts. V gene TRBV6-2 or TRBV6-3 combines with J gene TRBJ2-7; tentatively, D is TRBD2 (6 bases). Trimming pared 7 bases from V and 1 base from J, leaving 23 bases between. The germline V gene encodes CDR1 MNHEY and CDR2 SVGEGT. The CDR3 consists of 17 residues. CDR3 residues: CASTNDRRGLPSYEQYV. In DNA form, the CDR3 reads TGTGCCAGCACCAACGACCGTCGGGGGTTACCTTCCTACGAGCAGTACGTC.

The CDR3: CAWSVAGFSQPQHF. The CDR3, as DNA: TGTGCCTGGAGTGTGGCAGGGTTCTCACAGCCCCAGCATTTT. This chain uses TRBV30 with TRBJ1-5, with D perhaps matching TRBD1 (5 bases). This CDR3 spans 14 amino acids. Trimming took 0 bases from V and 7 from J, leaving 13 bases between them. Per germline, CDR1 GTSNPN and CDR2 SVGIG (reference sequence).

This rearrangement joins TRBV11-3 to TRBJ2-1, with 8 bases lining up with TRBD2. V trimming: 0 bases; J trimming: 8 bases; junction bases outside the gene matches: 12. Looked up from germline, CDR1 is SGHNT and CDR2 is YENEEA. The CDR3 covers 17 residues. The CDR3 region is CASSLDHPGGGADEQFF. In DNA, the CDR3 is TGTGCCAGCAGCTTAGACCACCCGGGAGGGGGGGCGGATGAGCAGTTCTTC.

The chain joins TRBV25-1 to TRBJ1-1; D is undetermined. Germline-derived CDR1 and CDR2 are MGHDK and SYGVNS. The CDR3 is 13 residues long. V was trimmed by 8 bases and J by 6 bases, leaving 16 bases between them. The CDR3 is CASVPLLGAEAFF. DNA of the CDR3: TGTGCCAGCGTCCCGCTACTGGGCGCTGAAGCTTTCTTT.

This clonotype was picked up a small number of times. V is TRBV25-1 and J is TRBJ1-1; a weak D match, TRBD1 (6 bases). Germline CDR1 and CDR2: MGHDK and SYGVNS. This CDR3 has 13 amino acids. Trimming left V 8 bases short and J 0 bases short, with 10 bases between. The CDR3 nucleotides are TGTGCCAGCGGACAGACCTTGAACACTGAAGCTTTCTTT. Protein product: CASGQTLNTEAFF.

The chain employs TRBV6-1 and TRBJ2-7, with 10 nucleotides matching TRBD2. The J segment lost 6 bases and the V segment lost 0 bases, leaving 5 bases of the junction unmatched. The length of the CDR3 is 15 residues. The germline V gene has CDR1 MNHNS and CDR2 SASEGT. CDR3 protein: CASSEAGAGGFEQYF. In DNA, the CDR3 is TGTGCCAGCAGTGAAGCAGGAGCGGGAGGGTTCGAGCAGTACTTC.

DNA for the CDR3: TGTGCCAGCAGTGCACAGGGCCCCTACGAGCAGTACGTC. It yields the protein CASSAQGPYEQYV. The chain combines TRBV12-3 or TRBV12-4 with TRBJ2-7, with D possibly matching TRBD1 (6 bases). V was shortened by 5 bases and J by 2 bases, with 10 bases between the two germline ends. The length of the CDR3 is 13 residues.

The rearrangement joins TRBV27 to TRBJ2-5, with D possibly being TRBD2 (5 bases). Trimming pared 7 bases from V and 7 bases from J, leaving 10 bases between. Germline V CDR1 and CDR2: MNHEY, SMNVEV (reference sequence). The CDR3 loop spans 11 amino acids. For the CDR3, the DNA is TGTGCCAGCATGGGAGCCTTGACCCAGTACTTC. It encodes CASMGALTQYF.

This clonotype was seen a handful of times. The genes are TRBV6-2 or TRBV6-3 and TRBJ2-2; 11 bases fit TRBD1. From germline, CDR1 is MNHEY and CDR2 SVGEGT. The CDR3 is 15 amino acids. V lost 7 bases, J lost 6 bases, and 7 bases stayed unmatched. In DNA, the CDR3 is TGTGCCAGCACCCCCCCGGGACAGGGGGCCGGGGAGCTGTTTTTT. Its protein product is CASTPPGQGAGELFF.

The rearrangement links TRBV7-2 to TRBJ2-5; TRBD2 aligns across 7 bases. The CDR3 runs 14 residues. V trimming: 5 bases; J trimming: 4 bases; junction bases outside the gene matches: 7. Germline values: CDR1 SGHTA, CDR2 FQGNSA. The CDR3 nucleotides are TGTGCCAGCAGCCCGTGGGAGGGGACAGAGACCCAGTACTTC. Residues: CASSPWEGTETQYF. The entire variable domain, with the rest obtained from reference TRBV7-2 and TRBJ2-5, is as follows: GAGVSQSPSNKVTEKGKDVELRCDPISGHTALYWYRQSLGQGLEFLIYFQGNSAPDKSGLPSDRFSAERTGGSVSTLTIQRTQQEDSAVYLCASSPWEGTETQYFGPGTRLLVL.

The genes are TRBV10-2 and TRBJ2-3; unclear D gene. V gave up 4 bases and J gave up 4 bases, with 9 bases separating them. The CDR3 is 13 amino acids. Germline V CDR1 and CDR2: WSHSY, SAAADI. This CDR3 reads CASSGQLADTQYF. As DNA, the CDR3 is TGCGCCAGCAGTGGTCAGTTAGCAGATACGCAGTATTTT.

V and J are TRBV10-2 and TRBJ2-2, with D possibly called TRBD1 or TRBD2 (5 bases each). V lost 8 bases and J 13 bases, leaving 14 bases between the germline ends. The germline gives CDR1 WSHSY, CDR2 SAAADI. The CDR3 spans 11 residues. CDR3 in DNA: TGCGCCAGCCGGGGCCCGGAAGGGCTGTTTTTT. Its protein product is CASRGPEGLFF.